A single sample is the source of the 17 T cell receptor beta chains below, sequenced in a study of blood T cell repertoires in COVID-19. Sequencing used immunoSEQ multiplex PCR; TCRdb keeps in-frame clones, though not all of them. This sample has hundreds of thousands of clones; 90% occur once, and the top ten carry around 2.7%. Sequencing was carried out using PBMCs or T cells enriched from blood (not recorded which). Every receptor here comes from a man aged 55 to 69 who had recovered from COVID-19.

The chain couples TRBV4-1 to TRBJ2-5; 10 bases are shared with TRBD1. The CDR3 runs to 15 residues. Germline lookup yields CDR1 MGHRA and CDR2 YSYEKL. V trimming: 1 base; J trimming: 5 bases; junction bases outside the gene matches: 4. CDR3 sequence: CASSQGQGAFETQYF. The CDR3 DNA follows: TGCGCCAGCAGCCAAGGACAGGGGGCCTTCGAGACCCAGTACTTC.

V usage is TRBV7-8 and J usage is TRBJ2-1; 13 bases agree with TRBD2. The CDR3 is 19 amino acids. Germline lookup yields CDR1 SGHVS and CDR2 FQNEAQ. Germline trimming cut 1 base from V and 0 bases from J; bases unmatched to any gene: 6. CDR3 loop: CASSLGGTSGASSYNEQFF. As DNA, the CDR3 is TGTGCCAGCAGCTTAGGCGGGACTAGCGGGGCCAGCTCCTACAATGAGCAGTTCTTC.

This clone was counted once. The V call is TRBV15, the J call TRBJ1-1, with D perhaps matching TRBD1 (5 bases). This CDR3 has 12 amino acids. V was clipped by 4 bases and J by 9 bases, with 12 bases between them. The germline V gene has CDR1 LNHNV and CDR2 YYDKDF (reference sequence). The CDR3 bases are TGTGCCACCAGCATCGAGGGACTCAAAGCTTTCTTT. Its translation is CATSIEGLKAFF.

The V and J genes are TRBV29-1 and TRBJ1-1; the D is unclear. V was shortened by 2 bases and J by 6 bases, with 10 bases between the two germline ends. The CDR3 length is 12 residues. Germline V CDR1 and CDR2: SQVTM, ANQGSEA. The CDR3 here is CSVEPRVAEAFF. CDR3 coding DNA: TGCAGCGTTGAACCGAGGGTGGCTGAAGCTTTCTTT. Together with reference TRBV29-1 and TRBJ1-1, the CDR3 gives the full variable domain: SAVISQKPSRDICQRGTSLTIQCQVDSQVTMMFWYRQQPGQSLTLIATANQGSEATYESGFVIDKFPISRPNLTFSTLTVSNMSPEDSSIYLCSVEPRVAEAFFGQGTRLTVV.

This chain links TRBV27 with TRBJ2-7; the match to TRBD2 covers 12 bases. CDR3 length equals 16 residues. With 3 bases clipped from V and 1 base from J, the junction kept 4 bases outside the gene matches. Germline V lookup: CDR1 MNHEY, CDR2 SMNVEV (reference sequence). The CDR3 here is CASSLAGLAGSYEQYF. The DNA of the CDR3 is TGTGCCAGCAGTTTGGCGGGACTAGCGGGTTCCTACGAGCAGTACTTC.

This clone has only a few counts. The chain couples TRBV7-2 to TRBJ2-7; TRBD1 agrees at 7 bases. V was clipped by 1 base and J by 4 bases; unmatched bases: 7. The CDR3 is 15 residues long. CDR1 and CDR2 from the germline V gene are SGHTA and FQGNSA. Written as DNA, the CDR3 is TGTGCCAGCAGCTTAGTTCGACAGGGCAGGTACGAGCAGTACTTC. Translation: CASSLVRQGRYEQYF.

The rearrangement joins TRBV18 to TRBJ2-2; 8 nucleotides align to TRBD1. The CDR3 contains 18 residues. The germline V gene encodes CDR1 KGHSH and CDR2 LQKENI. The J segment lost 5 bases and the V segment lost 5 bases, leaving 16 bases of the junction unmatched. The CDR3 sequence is CASSAQGASLVNTGELFF. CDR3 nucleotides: TGTGCCAGCTCAGCCCAGGGGGCATCCCTCGTAAATACCGGGGAGCTGTTTTTT.

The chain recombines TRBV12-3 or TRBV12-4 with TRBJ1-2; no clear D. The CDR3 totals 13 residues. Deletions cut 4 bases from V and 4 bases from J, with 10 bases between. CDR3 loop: CASSSRVIYGYTF. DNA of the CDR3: TGTGCCAGCAGTTCTCGGGTGATCTATGGCTACACCTTC.

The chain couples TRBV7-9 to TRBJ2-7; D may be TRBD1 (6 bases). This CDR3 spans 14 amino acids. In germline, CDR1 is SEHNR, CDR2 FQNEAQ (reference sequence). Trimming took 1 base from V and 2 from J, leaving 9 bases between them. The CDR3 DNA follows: TGTGCCAGCAGCTTAGATGCAGGGGCCTACGAGCAGTACTTC. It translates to CASSLDAGAYEQYF.

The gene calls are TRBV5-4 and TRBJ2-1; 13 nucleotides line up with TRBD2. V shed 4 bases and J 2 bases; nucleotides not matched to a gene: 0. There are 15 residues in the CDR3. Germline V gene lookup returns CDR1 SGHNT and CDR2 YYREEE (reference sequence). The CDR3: CASSGTSGAYNEQFF. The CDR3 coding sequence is TGTGCCAGCAGCGGGACTAGCGGGGCCTACAATGAGCAGTTCTTC.

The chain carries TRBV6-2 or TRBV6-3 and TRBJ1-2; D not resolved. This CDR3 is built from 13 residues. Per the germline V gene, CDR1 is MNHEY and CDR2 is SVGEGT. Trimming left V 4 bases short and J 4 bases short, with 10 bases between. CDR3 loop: CASSSEGLYGYTF. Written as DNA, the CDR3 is TGTGCCAGCAGTTCCGAGGGCCTCTATGGCTACACCTTC.

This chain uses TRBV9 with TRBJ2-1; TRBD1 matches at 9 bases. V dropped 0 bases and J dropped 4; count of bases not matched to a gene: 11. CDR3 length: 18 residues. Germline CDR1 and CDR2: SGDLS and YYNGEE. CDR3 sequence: CASSVGPGQGTGYNEQFF. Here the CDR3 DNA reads TGTGCCAGCAGCGTAGGGCCGGGACAGGGAACGGGGTACAATGAGCAGTTCTTC.

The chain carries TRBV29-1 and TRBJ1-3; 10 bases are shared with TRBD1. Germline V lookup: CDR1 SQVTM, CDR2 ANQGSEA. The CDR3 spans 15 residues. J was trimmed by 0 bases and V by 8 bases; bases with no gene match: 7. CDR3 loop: CSPPGQGSSGNTIYF. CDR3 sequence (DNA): TGCAGCCCTCCGGGACAGGGGAGCTCTGGAAACACCATATATTTT.

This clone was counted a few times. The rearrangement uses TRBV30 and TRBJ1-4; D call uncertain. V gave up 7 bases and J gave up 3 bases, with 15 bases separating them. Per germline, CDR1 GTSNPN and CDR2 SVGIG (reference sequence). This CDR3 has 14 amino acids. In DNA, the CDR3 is TGTGCCTTAAGCCGGGAGCTTCCTAATGAAAAACTGTTTTTT. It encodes CALSRELPNEKLFF.

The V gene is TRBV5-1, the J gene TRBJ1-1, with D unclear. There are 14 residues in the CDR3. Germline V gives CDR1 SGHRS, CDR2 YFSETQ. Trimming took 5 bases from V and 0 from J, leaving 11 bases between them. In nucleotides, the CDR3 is TGCGCCAGCAGAGGTGGGCGAATGAACACTGAAGCTTTCTTT. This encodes CASRGGRMNTEAFF.

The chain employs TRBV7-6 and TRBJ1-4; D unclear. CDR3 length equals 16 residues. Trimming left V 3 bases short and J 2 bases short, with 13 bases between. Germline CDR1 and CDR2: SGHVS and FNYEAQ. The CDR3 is CASSFGSGSTNEKLFF. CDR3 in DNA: TGTGCCAGCAGCTTCGGATCCGGGTCTACTAATGAAAAACTGTTTTTT.

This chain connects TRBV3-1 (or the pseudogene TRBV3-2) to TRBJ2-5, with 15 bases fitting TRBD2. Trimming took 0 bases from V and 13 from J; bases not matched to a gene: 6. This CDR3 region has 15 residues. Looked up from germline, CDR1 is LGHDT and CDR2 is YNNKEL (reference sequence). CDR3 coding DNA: TGTGCCAGCAGCCAAGACGGGACTAGCGGGGGGTCTTGGTACTTC. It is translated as CASSQDGTSGGSWYF.